This T cell receptor (beta chain) originates from a study of human T cells and chemical hapten exposure. Study context: The study lasted roughly 26 weeks, and patients were dosed weekly with diphenylcyclopropenone on the scalp throughout. Variability of per-sample TCR yields stemmed mainly from small differences in pooled library volume. General study results and limits: DPC sensitization produced no change in TCRs with frequency above 1 in 1000.

TCRdb recomputed calls from the RACE reads with MiXCR, one row per CDR3 protein. The data hold over 65,000 distinct CDR3 sequences, with about 11% observed a single time. The V end was cut by 0 bases, the J end by 2 bases, with 16 bases between. The CDR3 is 17 amino acids. Germline V lookup: CDR1 DFQATT, CDR2 SNEGSKA (reference sequence). At least ten counts were recorded for this clonotype. What it binds is not known. Sample time point: patch test 1, 2 weeks after DPC sensitization. Treatment in this sample: therapeutic diphenylcyclopropenone sensitization with weekly scalp DPC. Sequences were derived from whole blood, sampled in connection with sensitization to the hapten diphenylcyclopropenone (DPC). The genes are TRBV20-1 and TRBJ2-2; D possibly matches TRBD1 or TRBD2 (6 bases each). The source of this sequence is a woman in her forties or fifties with alopecia areata. Some clones in this sample may be carry-over from other donors' samples. The CDR3 coding sequence is TGCAGTGCTAGAGATCTTAGGGGGGCCCATAACACCGGGGAGCTGTTTTTT. Translated, it gives CSARDLRGAHNTGELFF.